This TCR beta chain is from a study of blood T cells in healthy people across ages. The germline V gene encodes CDR1 DFQATT and CDR2 SNEGSKA (reference sequence). The CDR3 loop spans 11 amino acids. Between the trimmed V and J ends, which lost 5 bases and 6 bases, there was a span of 10 bases. A sample-barcoded 5' primer and a J-beta primer mix were used in a second PCR of roughly 6 to 11 cycles. TCRdb passed the 5' RACE reads through MiXCR, listing each CDR3 protein once. The table includes over a million distinct CDR3 sequences, roughly 43% detected once. This clonotype came up a few times. Input material: blood. The sequence was obtained from a woman between 18 and 30 years old in good health. The genes are TRBV20-1 and TRBJ1-1; unclear D gene. DNA of the CDR3: TGCAGTGCTTCCACGGTCGCTGAAGCTTTCTTT. As protein: CSASTVAEAFF.